This entry lists 32 T cell receptor beta chains sequenced from one sample in a study of blood T cell repertoires in COVID-19. Profiled with immunoSEQ multiplex PCR; TCRdb holds only in-frame clones, not every one. The sample gives under 250,000 clones, 65% to 85% of which show up once; approximately 2.5% is in the top ten. Source material: peripheral blood. All receptors derive from a woman aged 55 to 70 with acute or convalescent COVID-19.

This clone appeared once. The CDR3 DNA sequence: TGTGCCAGCAGCGCAGTCCTCTACAATGAGCAGTTCTTC. Protein product: CASSAVLYNEQFF. The V call is TRBV7-9, the J call TRBJ2-1; D is undetermined. V was cut by 5 bases and J by 3 bases, with 8 bases left in between. CDR3 length: 13 amino acids. The germline V gene has CDR1 SEHNR and CDR2 FQNEAQ (reference sequence).

The chain has TRBV30 and TRBJ1-5; D gene uncertain. Germline CDR1 reads GTSNPN; CDR2 reads SVGIG (reference sequence). The CDR3 totals 12 residues. CDR3 sequence: CAAAVSNQPQHF. The CDR3 DNA reads as TGTGCGGCGGCAGTTAGCAATCAGCCCCAGCATTTT. The complete variable domain, with remaining parts taken from reference TRBV30 and TRBJ1-5, reads SQTIHQWPATLVQPVGSPLSLECTVEGTSNPNLYWYRQAAGRGLQLLFYSVGIGQISSEVPQNLSASRPQDRQFILSSKKLLLSDSGFYLCAAAVSNQPQHFGDGTRLSIL.

The rearrangement uses TRBV11-3 and TRBJ2-5; D possibly corresponds to TRBD2 (5 bases). Germline V gene sequence: CDR1 SGHNT, CDR2 YENEEA. The CDR3 extends over 13 amino acids. V lost 5 bases and J lost 1, with 8 bases in between. The chain's CDR3 is CASSPSGQETQYF. The CDR3 DNA is TGTGCCAGCAGCCCAAGCGGCCAAGAGACCCAGTACTTC.

The V call is TRBV5-1, the J call TRBJ1-2; 7 nucleotides align to TRBD1. Germline V lookup: CDR1 SGHRS, CDR2 YFSETQ. The CDR3 loop spans 16 amino acids. Trimming cost V 0 bases and J 1 base; bases outside gene matches: 6. The CDR3 DNA sequence: TGCGCCAGCAGCTTGGAGGGGGGACAGAATAACTATGGCTACACCTTC. It encodes CASSLEGGQNNYGYTF.

The chain uses TRBV29-1 and TRBJ2-5, with 7 nucleotides matching TRBD1. The CDR3 loop spans 14 amino acids. V dropped 5 bases and J dropped 2; count of bases not matched to a gene: 8. CDR1 and CDR2 from the germline V gene are SQVTM and ANQGSEA. The CDR3 region has the DNA TGCAGCGTTTGGGACAGCATAGGTCAAGAGACCCAGTACTTC. This encodes CSVWDSIGQETQYF.

The rearrangement joins TRBV5-1 to TRBJ1-2; 10 bases fit TRBD1. V gave up 5 bases and J gave up 5 bases; unmatched junction bases: 9. Germline CDR1 SGHRS, CDR2 YFSETQ. The CDR3 length is 15 residues. CDR3 in amino acids: CASRRGTGAGYGYTF. The CDR3 nucleotides are TGCGCCAGCAGGAGAGGGACAGGGGCCGGGTATGGCTACACCTTC.

The chain uses TRBV9 and TRBJ2-2; 8 bases align to TRBD1. V shed 3 bases, J shed 3 bases, and the junction held 4 bases outside the gene matches. The CDR3 is 15 amino acids. CDR1 is SGDLS, CDR2 YYNGEE, per germline. The CDR3 region is CASSATGAYTGELFF. For the CDR3, the DNA is TGTGCCAGCAGCGCGACAGGGGCTTACACCGGGGAGCTGTTTTTT.

This clone has more than one count but fewer than ten. The V gene is TRBV14, the J gene TRBJ2-7; D possibly corresponds to TRBD1 (6 bases). Germline loops: CDR1 SGHDN, CDR2 FVKESK. Deletions cut 4 bases from V and 0 bases from J, with 13 bases between. The CDR3 totals 15 residues. The CDR3 DNA reads as TGTGCCAGCAGCCGGACCGACAGGAACTCCTACGAGCAGTACTTC. Encoded protein: CASSRTDRNSYEQYF.

In its sample, this clone was seen once. The chain recombines TRBV27 with TRBJ2-1; 8 nucleotides align to TRBD2. The V gene's germline CDR1 is MNHEY and CDR2 SMNVEV (reference sequence). The V gene end was trimmed by 3 bases and the J gene end by 7 bases; junction bases not matched to a gene: 8. This CDR3 has 15 amino acids. The CDR3 sequence is CASSFGGGPRNEQFF. The CDR3 DNA reads as TGTGCCAGCAGTTTCGGGGGGGGGCCGAGGAATGAGCAGTTCTTC.

V and J are TRBV10-3 and TRBJ1-4; a possible D gene is TRBD1 (6 bases). Germline CDR1 is ENHRY and CDR2 is SYGVKD. Trimming left V 3 bases short and J 8 bases short, with 13 bases between. CDR3 length equals 14 residues. CDR3 sequence reads: CAISDKTGPEKLFF. The CDR3 coding sequence is TGTGCCATCAGTGATAAAACAGGGCCCGAAAAACTGTTTTTT.

The CDR3 DNA reads TGTGCCAGCAGGGCCGGGGGGCTGGAGCAGTACTTC. As protein: CASRAGGLEQYF. V gene TRBV6-5 combines with J gene TRBJ2-7; D perhaps matches TRBD2 (7 bases). Germline values: CDR1 MNHEY, CDR2 SVGAGI. V was pared by 6 bases and J by 7 bases, with 13 bases between. The CDR3 consists of 12 residues.

CDR3 protein: CASSPPGSYEQYF. DNA of the CDR3: TGTGCCAGCAGCCCGCCGGGTTCCTACGAGCAGTACTTC. This rearrangement joins TRBV7-3 to TRBJ2-7; D gene uncertain. Germline V lookup: CDR1 SGHTA, CDR2 FQGTGA. V shed 5 bases and J shed 1 base, with 9 bases lying between them. This CDR3 is built from 13 residues.

The J gene is TRBJ2-7, the V gene TRBV28; possible D gene TRBD1, 5 bases. This CDR3 has 17 amino acids. V shed 6 bases and J shed 1 base, with 22 bases lying between them. The germline CDR1 and CDR2 sequences are MDHEN and SYDVKM. The CDR3 DNA is TGTGCCAGCAGCTTCCCCGATCCAGGGATGGGTTCCTACGAGCAGTACTTC. Translated: CASSFPDPGMGSYEQYF.

This rearrangement joins TRBV13 to TRBJ2-3; D may be TRBD2 (6 bases). The CDR3 consists of 13 residues. Germline assignment: CDR1 PRHDT and CDR2 FYEKMQ (reference sequence). V was clipped by 4 bases and J by 8 bases, with 13 bases between them. CDR3 region: CASSSVLRGTQYF. CDR3 DNA sequence: TGTGCCAGCAGCTCAGTGCTGCGGGGTACGCAGTATTTT.

The chain has TRBV20-1 and TRBJ1-5; no clear D. Germline V gives CDR1 DFQATT, CDR2 SNEGSKA (reference sequence). The CDR3 has 13 amino acids. The ends were cut back, 3 bases at V and 7 bases at J, with 13 bases in the middle. The chain's CDR3 is CSASFSREQPQHF. The DNA of the CDR3 is TGCAGTGCTAGTTTCTCGAGGGAACAGCCCCAGCATTTT.

This clone was detected once. The chain has TRBV7-9 and TRBJ2-1, with 9 bases that match TRBD2. The CDR3 sequence is 16 residues long. The V segment lost 4 bases and the J segment 0 bases; nucleotides outside the gene matches: 4. In germline, CDR1 is SEHNR, CDR2 FQNEAQ (reference sequence). The CDR3 nucleotides are TGTGCCAGCAGCTCGCAGCGGGGGGACTCCTACAATGAGCAGTTCTTC. Protein product: CASSSQRGDSYNEQFF. Full variable domain (rest looked up from reference TRBV7-9 and TRBJ2-1): DTGVSQNPRHKITKRGQNVTFRCDPISEHNRLYWYRQTLGQGPEFLTYFQNEAQLEKSRLLSDRFSAERPKGSFSTLEIQRTEQGDSAMYLCASSSQRGDSYNEQFFGPGTRLTVL.

The rearrangement uses TRBV25-1 and TRBJ2-5, with D maybe TRBD1 (6 bases). CDR3 length: 14 amino acids. Trimming took off 4 bases at V and 1 base at J, with 10 bases between the two ends. Germline CDR1 and CDR2: MGHDK and SYGVNS. The CDR3 here is CASSAYRAQETQYF. Written as DNA, the CDR3 is TGTGCCAGCAGTGCCTACAGGGCCCAAGAGACCCAGTACTTC.

This clone has a handful of counts. This chain connects TRBV7-9 to TRBJ1-2; D remains ambiguous. The CDR3 runs 14 residues. Deletions cut 1 base from V and 6 bases from J, with 12 bases between. Germline CDR1 SEHNR, CDR2 FQNEAQ (reference sequence). The CDR3 region has the DNA TGTGCCAGCAGCTTAGGTACAGCCCCCGATGGCTACACCTTC. Protein sequence: CASSLGTAPDGYTF.

This clone has only a few counts. The chain joins TRBV14 to TRBJ2-1; 9 nucleotides match TRBD1. Germline CDR1 SGHDN, CDR2 FVKESK. The trim removed 4 bases at V and 7 bases at J, leaving 14 bases unmatched. This CDR3 comprises 17 residues. CDR3 sequence reads: CASSRRSGTGRSNEQFF. Here the CDR3 DNA reads TGTGCCAGCAGCCGACGATCCGGGACAGGGAGGTCGAATGAGCAGTTCTTC.

The chain employs TRBV6-5 and TRBJ2-7, with TRBD2 as a possible D gene (5 bases). CDR3 size: 12 residues. Germline loops: CDR1 MNHEY, CDR2 SVGAGI. V was cut by 6 bases and J by 3 bases, with 9 bases left in between. Here the CDR3 DNA reads TGTGCCAGCAGAGAGCGGAGCTACGAGCAGTACTTC. Its protein is CASRERSYEQYF.

This chain joins TRBV9 and TRBJ1-1, with a tentative D call TRBD1 (6 bases). V was pared by 2 bases and J by 3 bases, with 17 bases between. Germline CDR1 is SGDLS and CDR2 is YYNGEE. The CDR3 is 16 amino acids. The CDR3 protein is CASSVSGRAGDTEAFF. The CDR3 DNA reads as TGTGCCAGCAGCGTTTCCGGTAGGGCAGGGGACACTGAAGCTTTCTTT. The complete variable domain, with remaining parts taken from reference TRBV9 and TRBJ1-1, reads DSGVTQTPKHLITATGQRVTLRCSPRSGDLSVYWYQQSLDQGLQFLIQYYNGEERAKGNILERFSAQQFPDLHSELNLSSLELGDSALYFCASSVSGRAGDTEAFFGQGTRLTVV.

The chain employs TRBV6-5 and TRBJ1-3; D gene ambiguous. Deletions cut 2 bases from V and 2 bases from J, with 7 bases between. Germline-derived CDR1 and CDR2 are MNHEY and SVGAGI. The CDR3 contains 14 residues. CDR3: CASSYIGAGNTIYF. DNA of the CDR3: TGTGCCAGCAGTTACATCGGGGCTGGAAACACCATATATTTT.

The genes are TRBV9 and TRBJ1-4, with TRBD1 as a possible D gene (5 bases). The CDR3 runs to 15 residues. Germline V lookup: CDR1 SGDLS, CDR2 YYNGEE. V dropped 4 bases and J dropped 7 bases, with 17 bases sitting between them. The DNA of the CDR3 is TGTGCCAGCAGCTGGTCGGGGGAAGTAGGTGAAAAACTGTTTTTT. This gives the protein CASSWSGEVGEKLFF.

The V and J genes are TRBV5-1 and TRBJ2-5; maybe TRBD1 (6 bases). V gave up 4 bases and J gave up 2 bases, with 15 bases separating them. CDR3 length: 15 amino acids. CDR1 is SGHRS and CDR2 is YFSETQ in the germline V gene. This CDR3 is CASSTGQLGQETQYF. The CDR3 DNA is TGCGCCAGCAGCACTGGACAGCTGGGGCAAGAGACCCAGTACTTC. The entire variable domain, with the rest obtained from reference TRBV5-1 and TRBJ2-5, is as follows: KAGVTQTPRYLIKTRGQQVTLSCSPISGHRSVSWYQQTPGQGLQFLFEYFSETQRNKGNFPGRFSGRQFSNSRSEMNVSTLELGDSALYLCASSTGQLGQETQYFGPGTRLLVL.

This clone was seen just once. The chain is built from TRBV7-9 and TRBJ2-1, with no clear D. V gave up 3 bases and J gave up 6 bases, with 9 bases separating them. The CDR3 has 13 amino acids. Germline assignment: CDR1 SEHNR and CDR2 FQNEAQ (reference sequence). CDR3 DNA: TGTGCCAGCAGCTTCCTAGGAGTCAATGAGCAGTTCTTC. This translates into CASSFLGVNEQFF.

This clone was detected only a few times. The chain uses TRBV2 and TRBJ2-2, with D hard to call. The V end lost 6 bases, the J end lost 6 bases, and 14 bases lay between the germline ends. This CDR3 is 14 amino acids long. Germline lookup yields CDR1 SNHLY and CDR2 FYNNEI. Written as DNA, the CDR3 is TGTGCCAGCAGCGACGATAGCCAAGCCGGGGAGCTGTTTTTT. Its protein product is CASSDDSQAGELFF.

This rearrangement joins TRBV29-1 to TRBJ2-2; TRBD2 matches at 8 bases. With V trimmed by 7 bases and J by 4 bases, 8 bases remained unmatched. The CDR3 has 14 residues. Germline-derived CDR1 and CDR2 are SQVTM and ANQGSEA. CDR3 residues: CSGQRERPTGELFF. Written as DNA, the CDR3 is TGCAGCGGGCAGCGGGAGCGGCCCACCGGGGAGCTGTTTTTT.

The chain carries TRBV4-1 and TRBJ2-7, with D possibly TRBD1 on 6 matching bases. The length of the CDR3 is 16 residues. V lost 4 bases to trimming and J lost 4 bases, with 20 bases between them. CDR1 is MGHRA and CDR2 is YSYEKL in the germline V gene. As DNA, the CDR3 is TGCGCCAGCAGCCGCGACCGGGACATCGGCTCGTACGAGCAGTACTTC. This gives the protein CASSRDRDIGSYEQYF.

This clone has only a few counts. The chain uses TRBV3-1 (or the pseudogene TRBV3-2) and TRBJ2-1; D not certain. The V end lost 1 base, the J end lost 8 bases, and 6 bases lay between the germline ends. The germline V gene has CDR1 LGHDT and CDR2 YNNKEL (reference sequence). This CDR3 region has 12 residues. CDR3 protein: CASSQVVHEQFF. The CDR3 DNA follows: TGTGCCAGCAGCCAAGTAGTCCATGAGCAGTTCTTC.

This clone occurred many times. The CDR3 DNA follows: TGTGCCAGCAGTTTATCTTGGCAGGGGGTAACTGAAGCTTTCTTT. Its protein product is CASSLSWQGVTEAFF. This rearrangement joins TRBV27 to TRBJ1-1, with 7 bases aligning to TRBD1. Germline V gene sequence: CDR1 MNHEY, CDR2 SMNVEV (reference sequence). Germline trimming cut 0 bases from V and 5 bases from J; bases unmatched to any gene: 6. The CDR3 totals 15 residues.

The chain couples TRBV7-2 to TRBJ1-1; TRBD1 matches 7 bases. Germline V lookup: CDR1 SGHTA, CDR2 FQGNSA. V lost 3 bases and J lost 4; bases outside the gene matches: 5. The CDR3 runs to 14 residues. CDR3 in amino acids: CASSFYRDSTEAFF. The CDR3 DNA sequence: TGTGCCAGCAGCTTTTACCGGGACAGCACTGAAGCTTTCTTT. The full variable domain, its missing parts supplied by reference TRBV7-2 and TRBJ1-1, is GAGVSQSPSNKVTEKGKDVELRCDPISGHTALYWYRQSLGQGLEFLIYFQGNSAPDKSGLPSDRFSAERTGGSVSTLTIQRTQQEDSAVYLCASSFYRDSTEAFFGQGTRLTVV.

The CDR3, as DNA: TGTGCCAGTAGTATAAACGGTTTTGTTCACGAGCAGTACTTC. Amino acid sequence: CASSINGFVHEQYF. This chain uses TRBV19 with TRBJ2-7; D uncertain. V was clipped by 2 bases and J by 5 bases, with 13 bases between them. Germline lookup yields CDR1 LNHDA and CDR2 SQIVND (reference sequence). There are 14 residues in the CDR3.